Below, 20 T cell receptor beta chains from the same sample are listed, as sequenced in a study of CD8+CD57+ T cells in acquired aplastic anemia. Profiles of TCR beta VDJ and CDR3 were generated from a genomic DNA template. TCRdb used MiXCR to reprocess the reads, holding one entry per CDR3 protein. The table records under 200,000 distinct CDR3 sequences, less than 50% of them present only once. The patients chosen for sequencing had shown expansion of CD8+CD57+ cells (detected by flow cytometry). Specimen: sorted CD4+, CD8+, or CD8+CD57+ T cells (not recorded which) from PBMCs. The receptor set was obtained from a human donor with aplastic anemia.

CDR3 coding DNA: TGCAGCGTCCTTGACAGGGCCACTGAAGCTTTCTTT. It specifies CSVLDRATEAFF. The chain carries TRBV29-1 and TRBJ1-1; 7 bases fit TRBD1. CDR1 and CDR2 (germline): SQVTM, ANQGSEA. The CDR3 is 12 residues long. The junction had 5 bases not matched to a gene; V was cut back by 6 bases and J by 4 bases.

The table lists this clonotype with many counts. V usage is TRBV30 and J usage is TRBJ2-7; D is uncertain. The CDR3 covers 12 residues. CDR1 is GTSNPN, CDR2 SVGIG, per germline (reference sequence). V lost 0 bases and J lost 4, with 7 bases in between. The CDR3 coding sequence is TGTGCCTGGAGTGTAAGCGATTACGAGCAGTACTTC. As protein: CAWSVSDYEQYF. Based on the CDR3 plus reference TRBV30 and TRBJ2-7, the full variable domain is SQTIHQWPATLVQPVGSPLSLECTVEGTSNPNLYWYRQAAGRGLQLLFYSVGIGQISSEVPQNLSASRPQDRQFILSSKKLLLSDSGFYLCAWSVSDYEQYFGPGTRLTVT.

The table lists this clonotype with a few counts. The V gene is TRBV29-1, the J gene TRBJ1-1, with D perhaps matching TRBD1 (6 bases). Deletions cut 5 bases from V and 1 base from J, with 11 bases between. The CDR3 has 13 residues. CDR1 and CDR2 (germline): SQVTM, ANQGSEA. In DNA, the CDR3 is TGCAGCGTTAGGGGGGTAGGGAACACTGAAGCTTTCTTT. Translated, it gives CSVRGVGNTEAFF.

This chain joins TRBV19 and TRBJ1-2; D is uncertain. Trimming removed 9 bases at V and 2 bases at J, with 16 bases between. This CDR3 comprises 14 residues. Germline-derived CDR1 and CDR2 are LNHDA and SQIVND (reference sequence). The CDR3 is CASRLVGFNYGYTF. CDR3 DNA sequence: TGTGCCAGCCGTCTTGTGGGGTTCAACTATGGCTACACCTTC.

The chain carries TRBV18 and TRBJ1-2; D is possibly TRBD1 (6 bases). The CDR3 loop spans 16 amino acids. Trimming left V 6 bases short and J 0 bases short, with 17 bases between. Germline V gene sequence: CDR1 KGHSH, CDR2 LQKENI. DNA of the CDR3: TGTGCCAGCTCGACGAGGGGGGACCAAGCTAACTATGGCTACACCTTC. Translation: CASSTRGDQANYGYTF. Variable domain in full (rest from reference TRBV18 and TRBJ1-2): NAGVMQNPRHLVRRRGQEARLRCSPMKGHSHVYWYRQLPEEGLKFMVYLQKENIIDESGMPKERFSAEFPKEGPSILRIQQVVRGDSAAYFCASSTRGDQANYGYTFGSGTRLTVV.

This clonotype was detected many times. This chain connects TRBV4-2 to TRBJ2-1; the match to TRBD1 covers 7 bases. The CDR3 consists of 15 residues. After removal of 1 base from V and 4 bases from J, the junction contained 4 bases not matched to a gene. Germline V CDR1 and CDR2: LGHNA, YNFKEQ. This CDR3 reads CASSQGWTGYNEQFF. CDR3 sequence (DNA): TGTGCCAGCAGCCAAGGCTGGACAGGTTACAATGAGCAGTTCTTC.

This clonotype was observed a few times. The conserved closing phenylalanine or tryptophan is absent in this CDR3, likely reflecting a read error. The limits of the CDR3 on the DNA are not certain, so only TCRdb's listed CDR3 is given. This chain links TRBV12-3 or TRBV12-4 with TRBJ1-1. The CDR3 length is 8 residues, termini included. The CDR3 sequence is CASSLAPL.

V gene TRBV6-5 combines with J gene TRBJ1-3; 7 bases line up with TRBD1. Germline V gives CDR1 MNHEY, CDR2 SVGAGI. CDR3 length equals 15 residues. The ends lost 0 bases at V and 3 bases at J; junction bases unmatched: 2. CDR3 sequence (DNA): TGTGCCAGCAGTTACTCAAGGGGGCTTGGAAACACCATATATTTT. Its protein product is CASSYSRGLGNTIYF.

This clonotype has just a few counts. The V call is TRBV19, the J call TRBJ1-1, with D possibly TRBD1 on 5 matching bases. CDR3 size: 17 residues. Deletions cut 2 bases from V and 1 base from J, with 17 bases between. Germline assignment: CDR1 LNHDA and CDR2 SQIVND (reference sequence). The CDR3 DNA is TGTGCCAGTAGTATACTAAGTGATTTTGGGGGGAACACTGAAGCTTTCTTT. This encodes CASSILSDFGGNTEAFF.

This clonotype has at least ten counts. The chain employs TRBV30 and TRBJ2-7; no reliable D call. Germline V gene data show CDR1 as GTSNPN and CDR2 as SVGIG (reference sequence). CDR3 length: 13 residues. V lost 0 bases and J lost 2, with 8 bases in between. The CDR3 here is CAWSVGGTYEQYF. For the CDR3, the DNA is TGTGCCTGGAGTGTTGGCGGTACCTACGAGCAGTACTTC.

This clonotype was found many times. V gene TRBV5-6 combines with J gene TRBJ1-5, with 7 bases matching TRBD1. V lost 4 bases, J lost 3 bases, and 4 bases stayed unmatched. The CDR3 consists of 14 residues. Germline V gene lookup returns CDR1 SGHDT and CDR2 YYEEEE. CDR3 region: CASSHGTANQPQHF. The CDR3 nucleotides are TGTGCCAGCAGCCACGGGACAGCCAATCAGCCCCAGCATTTT. The full variable domain, in which reference TRBV5-6 and TRBJ1-5 provide the parts outside the CDR3, is DAGVTQSPTHLIKTRGQQVTLRCSPKSGHDTVSWYQQALGQGPQFIFQYYEEEERQRGNFPDRFSGHQFPNYSSELNVNALLLGDSALYLCASSHGTANQPQHFGDGTRLSIL.

This clonotype came up once. A much larger clone lies a single base off, so this may be a read error. The rearrangement uses TRBV9 and TRBJ2-7, with D unresolved. CDR3 length: 15 residues. V was shortened by 0 bases and J by 7 bases, with 17 bases between the two germline ends. Germline V gene lookup returns CDR1 SGDLS and CDR2 YYNGEE. CDR3 in DNA: TGTGCCAGCAGCGTAGGTACTACTCTATACAATGAGCAGTACTTC. This translates into CASSVGTTLYNEQYF.

There are many counts of this clonotype. The rearrangement links TRBV7-8 to TRBJ2-7, with unresolved D. The CDR3 has 14 residues. Trimming left V 1 base short and J 0 bases short, with 7 bases between. Germline V CDR1 and CDR2: SGHVS, FQNEAQ. The CDR3 DNA reads as TGTGCCAGCAGCTTAGGATCTGCCTCCTACGAGCAGTACTTC. Residues: CASSLGSASYEQYF.

This clonotype was recorded at least ten times. J is TRBJ2-7 and V is TRBV25-1; D is ambiguous. This CDR3 contains 14 residues. V lost 2 bases and J 0 bases, leaving 8 bases between the germline ends. Germline CDR1 MGHDK, CDR2 SYGVNS. In DNA, the CDR3 is TGTGCCAGCAGTGAAAATGGCCTCTCCTACGAGCAGTACTTC. Translation: CASSENGLSYEQYF.

This clonotype was counted only a few times. This sequence joins TRBV10-3 and TRBJ2-7; tentatively, D is TRBD2 (5 bases). V dropped 4 bases and J dropped 1 base, with 8 bases sitting between them. CDR1 ENHRY and CDR2 SYGVKD come from the germline V gene. This CDR3 has 13 residues. DNA for the CDR3: TGTGCCATCAGTGCGTCGGGATCCTACGAGCAGTACTTC. Its translation is CAISASGSYEQYF.

This chain joins TRBV10-3 and TRBJ2-3; TRBD2 is a possible D gene (6 bases). V gave up 2 bases and J gave up 4 bases, with 19 bases separating them. Germline-derived CDR1 and CDR2 are ENHRY and SYGVKD. There are 17 residues in the CDR3. The CDR3 sequence is CAISEGPGSNGADTQYF. The CDR3 DNA reads TGTGCCATCAGTGAGGGACCCGGGAGCAACGGGGCAGATACGCAGTATTTT.

On this clonotype itself: A much bigger clone sits one base away, suggesting this may be a read error. The genes are TRBV5-1 and TRBJ1-2, with no clear D. This CDR3 region has 12 residues. Per germline, CDR1 SGHRS and CDR2 YFSETQ. This CDR3 is CASGFAGKDYTF. For the CDR3, the DNA is TGCGCCAGCGGCTTCGCGGGGAAGGACTACACCTTC.

This clonotype was recorded only once. The chain joins TRBV25-1 to TRBJ2-5; 8 bases match TRBD1. The V and J ends lost 4 bases and 4 bases, in that order; junction bases with no gene match: 8. This CDR3 contains 15 residues. The germline V gene encodes CDR1 MGHDK and CDR2 SYGVNS. This CDR3 is CASSAIGQGRETQYF. CDR3 sequence (DNA): TGTGCCAGCAGTGCAATCGGACAGGGAAGAGAGACCCAGTACTTC. Based on the CDR3 plus reference TRBV25-1 and TRBJ2-5, the full variable domain is EADIYQTPRYLVIGTGKKITLECSQTMGHDKMYWYQQDPGMELHLIHYSYGVNSTEKGDLSSESTVSRIRTEHFPLTLESARPSHTSQYLCASSAIGQGRETQYFGPGTRLLVL.

In this sample, this clonotype turned up a few times. The V gene is TRBV19, the J gene TRBJ1-1, with 7 nucleotides matching TRBD1. This CDR3 region has 15 residues. V was pared by 6 bases and J by 4 bases, with 11 bases of the junction left unmatched. From germline, CDR1 is LNHDA and CDR2 SQIVND (reference sequence). CDR3 DNA sequence: TGTGCCAGTAGCCTTGGACAGGTAATCGGCACTGAAGCTTTCTTT. It is translated as CASSLGQVIGTEAFF.

The gene calls are TRBV10-3 and TRBJ1-1, with D possibly matching TRBD1 (6 bases). Trimming took 2 bases from V and 2 from J, leaving 9 bases between them. In germline, CDR1 is ENHRY, CDR2 SYGVKD. The CDR3 consists of 14 residues. The CDR3 coding sequence is TGTGCCATCAGTGAGGGACAGAGAAACACTGAAGCTTTCTTT. Translated: CAISEGQRNTEAFF.